The 26 T cell receptor beta chains listed next were all sequenced from one sample in a study of human T cells and chemical hapten exposure. Time point defined: pre-sensitization, week 0. The treatment is: therapeutic diphenylcyclopropenone sensitization with weekly scalp DPC. TCRdb fed the RACE reads into MiXCR, producing one record per CDR3 protein. The sample holds tens of thousands of distinct CDR3 sequences, approximately 15% seen once. The material was whole blood, obtained in connection with sensitization to the hapten diphenylcyclopropenone (DPC). The receptors were gathered from a woman between 45 and 60 years old with alopecia areata. Some clones in this sample may be carry-over from other donors' samples.

Ten or more counts support this clonotype. V gene TRBV6-6 combines with J gene TRBJ2-2; D is unresolved. V lost 5 bases to trimming and J lost 4 bases, with 17 bases between them. CDR1 MNHNY and CDR2 SVGAGI come from the germline V gene (reference sequence). This CDR3 has 16 amino acids. The CDR3 loop is CASSQTAYLSTGELFF. The CDR3 bases are TGTGCCAGCAGTCAGACCGCTTACCTCTCCACCGGGGAGCTGTTTTTT.

The chain employs TRBV29-1 and TRBJ2-3, with no clear D. Germline CDR1 SQVTM, CDR2 ANQGSEA. The CDR3 loop spans 13 amino acids. V lost 7 bases, J lost 1 base, and 12 bases lay in between. CDR3 in DNA: TGCAGCGCCGGACCGGACGGCACAGATACGCAGTATTTT. This sequence encodes CSAGPDGTDTQYF.

The chain links TRBV7-6 to TRBJ2-2; TRBD1 aligns across 9 bases. With 5 bases clipped from V and 3 bases from J, the junction kept 7 bases outside the gene matches. Germline V gives CDR1 SGHVS, CDR2 FNYEAQ. The CDR3 sequence is 16 residues long. As DNA, the CDR3 is TGTGCCAGCAGCGGGGACAGGGTTCGGGACACCGGGGAGCTGTTTTTT. It codes for CASSGDRVRDTGELFF.

This clonotype was counted a few times. The chain employs TRBV7-9 and TRBJ2-3; TRBD2 matches 9 bases. V dropped 2 bases and J dropped 2; count of bases not matched to a gene: 11. CDR1 SEHNR and CDR2 FQNEAQ come from the germline V gene (reference sequence). The CDR3 spans 18 residues. This chain's CDR3 is CASSLPFRLAGNTDTQYF. The CDR3 DNA is TGTGCCAGCAGCTTACCCTTCCGGCTAGCGGGAAACACAGATACGCAGTATTTT. Full variable domain (remainder filled in from reference TRBV7-9 and TRBJ2-3): DTGVSQNPRHKITKRGQNVTFRCDPISEHNRLYWYRQTLGQGPEFLTYFQNEAQLEKSRLLSDRFSAERPKGSFSTLEIQRTEQGDSAMYLCASSLPFRLAGNTDTQYFGPGTRLTVL.

In its sample, this clonotype was seen a few times. The rearrangement links TRBV28 to TRBJ2-3; D gene ambiguous. The CDR3 contains 12 residues. V was clipped by 5 bases and J by 8 bases, with 11 bases between them. Germline loops: CDR1 MDHEN, CDR2 SYDVKM. The CDR3 DNA is TGTGCCAGCAGTCTCGGGCCAGCTACGCAGTATTTT. Amino acid sequence: CASSLGPATQYF.

The CDR3 sequence is CASGLDFEQYF. CDR3 in DNA: TGTGCTAGTGGTTTGGATTTCGAGCAGTACTTC. This chain links TRBV12-5 with TRBJ2-7; D gene ambiguous. V was cut by 1 base and J by 6 bases, with 4 bases left in between. The CDR3 is 11 amino acids. Germline CDR1 is LGHNT and CDR2 is FRNRAP.

V gene TRBV29-1 combines with J gene TRBJ1-2, with D perhaps matching TRBD1 (5 bases). Germline CDR1 reads SQVTM; CDR2 reads ANQGSEA. Trimming took 7 bases from V and 4 from J, leaving 13 bases between them. The length of the CDR3 is 12 residues. CDR3: CSGDQRGYGYTF. The CDR3 DNA is TGCAGCGGGGACCAGAGGGGCTATGGCTACACCTTC.

This clonotype turned up a few times. The V call is TRBV11-2, the J call TRBJ1-5; weak D call: TRBD1 (6 bases). The CDR3 has 14 residues. Germline CDR1 SGHAT, CDR2 FQNNGV. Trimming removed 5 bases from V and 3 bases from J, with 11 bases in between. The CDR3 loop reads CASSPDSLNQPQHF. The CDR3 DNA reads as TGTGCCAGCAGCCCGGACAGCCTCAATCAGCCCCAGCATTTT.

The CDR3 DNA reads TGTGCCAGCAGCCGAGGGGTCACCGGGGAGCTGTTTTTT. Translated, it gives CASSRGVTGELFF. This rearrangement joins TRBV5-6 to TRBJ2-2; D may be TRBD1 or TRBD2 (5 bases each). V lost 4 bases and J 4 bases, leaving 8 bases between the germline ends. The CDR3 sequence is 13 residues long. The V gene's germline CDR1 is SGHDT and CDR2 YYEEEE.

The sample holds many counts of this clonotype. The chain is built from TRBV5-6 and TRBJ1-1; the D gene is possibly TRBD1 (5 bases). Looked up from germline, CDR1 is SGHDT and CDR2 is YYEEEE. The length of the CDR3 is 14 residues. V shed 4 bases and J shed 0 bases, with 10 bases lying between them. Here the CDR3 reads CASSPRELNTEAFF. In DNA, the CDR3 is TGTGCCAGCAGCCCCAGGGAACTGAACACTGAAGCTTTCTTT.

The rearrangement uses TRBV5-4 and TRBJ2-3; maybe TRBD2 (6 bases). CDR1 is SGHNT, CDR2 YYREEE, per germline (reference sequence). The CDR3 spans 15 residues. Trimming took 4 bases from V and 2 from J, leaving 14 bases between them. DNA for the CDR3: TGTGCCAGCAGCATGGCGGGACTGACCACAGATACGCAGTATTTT. It encodes CASSMAGLTTDTQYF.

This clonotype appeared a few times. This chain links TRBV20-1 with TRBJ1-1; D is possibly TRBD1 (5 bases). V shed 6 bases and J shed 0 bases, with 11 bases lying between them. This CDR3 is built from 13 residues. Germline lookup yields CDR1 DFQATT and CDR2 SNEGSKA (reference sequence). CDR3 sequence reads: CSAARGLNTEAFF. CDR3 DNA sequence: TGCAGTGCGGCGCGGGGCCTGAACACTGAAGCTTTCTTT.

The chain joins TRBV30 to TRBJ1-5, with D unresolved. The germline gives CDR1 GTSNPN, CDR2 SVGIG (reference sequence). The CDR3 totals 13 residues. Trimming shortened V by 3 bases and J by 5 bases, and 11 bases separated the two germline ends. The CDR3 DNA sequence: TGTGCCTGGAGCGGTTCCCGCGATCAGCCCCAGCATTTT. Protein product: CAWSGSRDQPQHF.

This clonotype has ten or more counts. The J gene is TRBJ2-5, the V gene TRBV20-1; D perhaps matches TRBD1 (6 bases). Trimming took 6 bases from V and 3 from J, leaving 17 bases between them. Germline loops: CDR1 DFQATT, CDR2 SNEGSKA (reference sequence). The length of the CDR3 is 14 residues. The CDR3 bases are TGCAGTGCCCGCCCTTCAGGGACAAAAGAGACCCAGTACTTC. Translated: CSARPSGTKETQYF.

The chain combines TRBV5-4 with TRBJ2-1, with TRBD2 matching 13 bases. The CDR3 extends over 15 amino acids. V was clipped by 3 bases and J by 7 bases; unmatched bases: 4. The germline V gene has CDR1 SGHNT and CDR2 YYREEE (reference sequence). DNA of the CDR3: TGTGCCAGCAGCTCACGGACTAGCGGGAGAAATGAGCAGTTCTTC. Its translation: CASSSRTSGRNEQFF.

The rearrangement links TRBV7-9 to TRBJ2-5, with D unclear. The germline gives CDR1 SEHNR, CDR2 FQNEAQ (reference sequence). The CDR3 consists of 14 residues. Trimming removed 5 bases at V and 1 base at J, with 11 bases between. The CDR3 region is CASSTLLAQETQYF. In nucleotides, the CDR3 is TGTGCCAGCAGCACGCTACTTGCCCAAGAGACCCAGTACTTC.

J is TRBJ2-7 and V is TRBV3-1; 9 nucleotides align to TRBD1. The CDR3 has 13 amino acids. Losses at the gene ends were 4 bases for V and 7 bases for J; bases not matched to a gene: 5. CDR1 LGHDT and CDR2 YNNKEL come from the germline V gene (reference sequence). The CDR3 nucleotides are TGTGCCAGCAGCCTAACAGGGGGCGGGGAGCAGTACTTC. It specifies CASSLTGGGEQYF.

The chain combines TRBV6-2 or TRBV6-3 with TRBJ2-5; possibly TRBD2 for D (5 bases). The V end was cut by 8 bases, the J end by 3 bases, with 13 bases between. Germline CDR1 MNHEY, CDR2 SVGEGT. CDR3 size: 13 residues. In DNA, the CDR3 is TGTGCCAGCGAGGGCGGGCGTGAAGAGACCCAGTACTTC. The encoded protein is CASEGGREETQYF.

The V gene is TRBV28, the J gene TRBJ2-7; unclear D gene. The CDR3 spans 13 residues. Germline V gene sequence: CDR1 MDHEN, CDR2 SYDVKM. With 10 bases removed from V and 3 bases from J, the gap between germline ends came to 16 bases. The CDR3 DNA reads TGTGCCACACTGAGGAGCGCTAGCTACGAGCAGTACTTC. It encodes CATLRSASYEQYF.

This clonotype was seen a single time. The chain has TRBV4-3 and TRBJ2-3; D is possibly TRBD2 (6 bases). The germline gives CDR1 LGHNA, CDR2 YSLEER. The V end was cut by 0 bases, the J end by 0 bases, with 13 bases between. The CDR3 runs 17 residues. For the CDR3, the DNA is TGCGCCAGCAGCCAAGAAAGGCTAGCGCAGAGCACAGATACGCAGTATTTT. Translated, it gives CASSQERLAQSTDTQYF.

The chain joins TRBV5-4 to TRBJ2-1; the match to TRBD1 covers 7 bases. Germline loops: CDR1 SGHNT, CDR2 YYREEE (reference sequence). The CDR3 is 16 residues long. The J segment lost 2 bases and the V segment lost 4 bases, leaving 9 bases of the junction unmatched. The CDR3 loop is CASSQWTGEPYNEQFF. The CDR3 DNA reads TGTGCCAGCAGCCAGTGGACAGGAGAACCCTACAATGAGCAGTTCTTC.

The chain uses TRBV5-5 and TRBJ2-3; TRBD2 matches at 10 bases. CDR1 is SGHKS and CDR2 is YYEKEE in the germline V gene (reference sequence). There are 14 residues in the CDR3. Trimming took 1 base from V and 8 from J; bases not matched to a gene: 4. The CDR3 spells CASSLLLAGVTQYF. The DNA of the CDR3 is TGTGCCAGCAGCTTGCTGCTAGCGGGAGTTACGCAGTATTTT. Variable domain in full (rest from reference TRBV5-5 and TRBJ2-3): DAGVTQSPTHLIKTRGQQVTLRCSPISGHKSVSWYQQVLGQGPQFIFQYYEKEERGRGNFPDRFSARQFPNYSSELNVNALLLGDSALYLCASSLLLAGVTQYFGPGTRLTVL.

A few counts support this clonotype. This sequence joins TRBV11-2 and TRBJ1-5, with D unclear. Germline-derived CDR1 and CDR2 are SGHAT and FQNNGV. The length of the CDR3 is 13 residues. Trimming pared 0 bases from V and 6 bases from J, leaving 6 bases between. CDR3 residues: CASSLENVQPQHF. The CDR3 coding sequence is TGTGCCAGCAGCTTAGAAAATGTTCAGCCCCAGCATTTT.

The gene calls are TRBV12-5 and TRBJ1-1; TRBD1 agrees at 9 bases. In germline, CDR1 is LGHNT, CDR2 FRNRAP. V trimming: 1 base; J trimming: 4 bases; junction bases outside the gene matches: 7. This CDR3 is 16 amino acids long. CDR3 loop: CASGLEQQGAVTEAFF. For the CDR3, the DNA is TGTGCTAGTGGTTTGGAGCAACAGGGGGCGGTCACTGAAGCTTTCTTT.

This clonotype was detected a few times. The chain carries TRBV18 and TRBJ1-1; D ambiguous. The CDR3 is 15 residues long. Trimming took 0 bases from V and 0 from J, leaving 8 bases between them. Germline-derived CDR1 and CDR2 are KGHSH and LQKENI. CDR3 sequence: CASSPPTALNTEAFF. CDR3 sequence (DNA): TGTGCCAGCTCACCACCTACAGCCCTGAACACTGAAGCTTTCTTT.

This clonotype is medium-sized within its sample. The rearrangement joins TRBV20-1 to TRBJ2-7; perhaps TRBD2 as D (6 bases). V dropped 6 bases and J dropped 2 bases, with 17 bases sitting between them. The germline V gene encodes CDR1 DFQATT and CDR2 SNEGSKA (reference sequence). The CDR3 has 14 residues. As DNA, the CDR3 is TGCAGTGCAAGACTCCGGGGAGGTACCTACGAGCAGTACTTC. Protein: CSARLRGGTYEQYF.